The 24 T cell receptor beta chains below all came from one sample that was sequenced in a study of blood T cell repertoires in COVID-19. The table came from immunoSEQ multiplex PCR; TCRdb's copy has only in-frame clones and leaves some out. The sample carries more than 80,000 clones, about 85% recorded once. The material sequenced was peripheral blood. The receptors originated from a woman older than 75 with COVID-19, enrolled during active disease.

This clone was recorded a few times. The chain links TRBV27 to TRBJ1-5, with D possibly being TRBD1 (6 bases). V was clipped by 3 bases and J by 4 bases, with 13 bases between them. Germline-derived CDR1 and CDR2 are MNHEY and SMNVEV (reference sequence). The CDR3 sequence is 15 residues long. The CDR3 spells CASSFGGAMNQPQHF. CDR3 DNA sequence: TGTGCCAGCAGTTTTGGGGGGGCGATGAATCAGCCCCAGCATTTT.

CDR3 nucleotides: TGTGCCAGCTCACCCAATTTCGCAGACACTGAAGCTTTCTTT. Its protein product is CASSPNFADTEAFF. The rearrangement joins TRBV18 to TRBJ1-1; D gene uncertain. Germline lookup yields CDR1 KGHSH and CDR2 LQKENI. Trimming pared 3 bases from V and 3 bases from J, leaving 11 bases between. This CDR3 has 14 residues.

J is TRBJ1-4 and V is TRBV6-5, with D unclear. The CDR3 has 14 amino acids. V lost 2 bases, J lost 2 bases, and 6 bases lay in between. CDR1 and CDR2 from the germline V gene are MNHEY and SVGAGI. CDR3 residues: CASSYRATNEKLFF. CDR3 sequence (DNA): TGTGCCAGCAGTTACCGCGCTACTAATGAAAAACTGTTTTTT.

V is TRBV18 and J is TRBJ2-3; D is uncertain. The CDR3 is 13 residues long. V lost 4 bases to trimming and J lost 2 bases, with 7 bases between them. Germline CDR1 and CDR2: KGHSH and LQKENI. CDR3 coding DNA: TGTGCCAGCTCACAGCTCCACACAGATACGCAGTATTTT. Translated: CASSQLHTDTQYF.

This clone was recorded a few times. The rearrangement joins TRBV12-3 or TRBV12-4 to TRBJ1-6; D is possibly TRBD1 (5 bases). The V end lost 5 bases, the J end lost 9 bases, and 11 bases lay between the germline ends. The CDR3 totals 13 residues. The CDR3 DNA sequence: TGTGCCAGCAGTACAAACGGGGGTTCACCCCTCCACTTT. Residues: CASSTNGGSPLHF.

V usage is TRBV19 and J usage is TRBJ2-1; the match to TRBD2 covers 10 bases. The CDR3 is 16 residues long. The trim removed 4 bases at V and 4 bases at J, leaving 7 bases unmatched. CDR1 is LNHDA and CDR2 is SQIVND in the germline V gene (reference sequence). The CDR3 sequence is CASSTRLAGKYNEQFF. The CDR3 DNA follows: TGTGCCAGTAGTACCCGACTAGCGGGTAAATACAATGAGCAGTTCTTC.

The CDR3 loop is CASSVRDREVKVHEQYF. The CDR3 bases are TGTGCCAGCAGCGTCCGGGACAGGGAGGTTAAAGTCCACGAGCAGTACTTC. This chain links TRBV7-4 with TRBJ2-7; 9 nucleotides agree with TRBD1. Germline V CDR1 and CDR2: SGHVT, SQSDAQ. The J segment lost 5 bases and the V segment lost 5 bases, leaving 16 bases of the junction unmatched. The CDR3 runs to 17 residues.

The genes are TRBV5-1 and TRBJ2-1; TRBD2 matches at 12 bases. Germline CDR1 and CDR2: SGHRS and YFSETQ. V trimming: 4 bases; J trimming: 6 bases; junction bases outside the gene matches: 5. This CDR3 has 15 amino acids. CDR3 region: CASSPWTSGVNEQFF. The CDR3 DNA follows: TGCGCCAGCAGCCCCTGGACTAGCGGGGTCAATGAGCAGTTCTTC.

The chain couples TRBV2 to TRBJ2-7; tentative D call: TRBD1 (6 bases). The CDR3 is made up of 14 amino acids. V was cut by 8 bases and J by 0 bases, with 14 bases left in between. The germline gives CDR1 SNHLY, CDR2 FYNNEI. The CDR3 is CASATQGSSYEQYF. CDR3 sequence (DNA): TGTGCCAGCGCGACACAGGGTAGCTCCTACGAGCAGTACTTC.

This chain links TRBV5-1 with TRBJ2-5; a possible D gene is TRBD2 (6 bases). V lost 1 base to trimming and J lost 2 bases, with 12 bases between them. Germline loops: CDR1 SGHRS, CDR2 YFSETQ. The CDR3 length is 15 residues. CDR3 in DNA: TGCGCCAGCAGCTTGATTGGGACTGGGCAAGAGACCCAGTACTTC. Translated, it gives CASSLIGTGQETQYF.

The chain carries TRBV7-9 and TRBJ1-1; 9 positions match TRBD1. J gave up 11 bases and V 5 bases, and 6 bases lay outside the gene matches. Germline V gene lookup returns CDR1 SEHNR and CDR2 FQNEAQ (reference sequence). This CDR3 contains 12 residues. The CDR3 nucleotides are TGTGCCAGCAGCACCCGGGACAGGGTCGCTTTCTTT. It specifies CASSTRDRVAFF.

The chain has TRBV27 and TRBJ2-3; 11 bases fit TRBD2. The germline V gene has CDR1 MNHEY and CDR2 SMNVEV (reference sequence). The CDR3 spans 17 residues. V lost 2 bases, J lost 2 bases, and 6 bases stayed unmatched. As DNA, the CDR3 is TGTGCCAGCAGTTTAGAACCGGGACTAGCGGACACAGATACGCAGTATTTT. It is translated as CASSLEPGLADTDTQYF.

This clone turned up a few times. The chain links TRBV3-1 (or the pseudogene TRBV3-2) to TRBJ1-3; 10 positions match TRBD1. The V segment lost 4 bases and the J segment 1 base; nucleotides outside the gene matches: 4. CDR1 and CDR2 (germline): LGHDT, YNNKEL (reference sequence). The CDR3 runs to 16 residues. CDR3 loop: CASSRQGANSGNTIYF. CDR3 nucleotides: TGTGCCAGCAGCCGACAGGGGGCTAATTCTGGAAACACCATATATTTT.

The chain recombines TRBV7-2 with TRBJ2-7; 12 nucleotides line up with TRBD1. Germline trimming cut 5 bases from V and 2 bases from J; bases unmatched to any gene: 1. The CDR3 extends over 14 amino acids. Germline CDR1 reads SGHTA; CDR2 reads FQGNSA. CDR3 DNA: TGTGCCAGCAGCCGGGACAGGGGGCCCTACGAGCAGTACTTC. Its translation is CASSRDRGPYEQYF.

The genes are TRBV12-3 or TRBV12-4 and TRBJ2-1, with TRBD1 identical over 7 bases. Trimming cost V 7 bases and J 7 bases; bases outside gene matches: 7. The CDR3 has 13 amino acids. The CDR3: CASTRQGVNEQFF. CDR3 DNA: TGTGCCAGCACCCGACAGGGTGTAAATGAGCAGTTCTTC.

A few counts support this clone. The gene calls are TRBV19 and TRBJ1-5; TRBD1 agrees at 8 bases. Trimming removed 7 bases from V and 9 bases from J; junction bases left unmatched: 17. This CDR3 spans 16 amino acids. Germline CDR1 reads LNHDA; CDR2 reads SQIVND (reference sequence). The DNA for the CDR3 is TGTGCCAGTAACCCCTCCGGACAGGGAGGGTGGTTGCCCCAGCATTTT. As protein: CASNPSGQGGWLPQHF.

This clone was observed once. The chain carries TRBV19 and TRBJ2-7; D is undetermined. Germline V gene data show CDR1 as LNHDA and CDR2 as SQIVND (reference sequence). The germline V and J ends were trimmed by 1 base and 6 bases, with 10 bases remaining between them. The CDR3 is 13 amino acids. CDR3 bases: TGTGCCAGTAGTATAGTCCTTTCGAGCGAGCAGTACTTC. It specifies CASSIVLSSEQYF.

The chain has TRBV29-1 and TRBJ2-5, with TRBD1 as a possible D gene (6 bases). This CDR3 has 11 amino acids. Germline values: CDR1 SQVTM, CDR2 ANQGSEA. The CDR3 loop is CGGQLGETQYF. The CDR3 DNA follows: TGCGGTGGACAGCTCGGAGAGACCCAGTACTTC.

V and J are TRBV7-8 and TRBJ2-4; D remains unclear. This CDR3 is 16 amino acids long. Germline CDR1 is SGHVS and CDR2 is FQNEAQ. V lost 1 base to trimming and J lost 7 bases, with 17 bases between them. CDR3 loop: CASSLETRVSWNIQYF. Written as DNA, the CDR3 is TGTGCCAGCAGCTTAGAAACCCGGGTGTCGTGGAACATTCAGTACTTC.

V and J are TRBV7-2 and TRBJ2-7, with 7 bases lining up with TRBD2. CDR1 is SGHTA and CDR2 is FQGNSA in the germline V gene. This CDR3 region has 14 residues. V lost 2 bases to trimming and J lost 1 base; unmatched junction nucleotides: 2. CDR3 residues: CASSLRRGSYEQYF. The DNA of the CDR3 is TGTGCCAGCAGCTTACGGCGGGGGTCCTACGAGCAGTACTTC.

Note on this clone: Other nucleotide sequences in the sample specify the same CDR3. The V call is TRBV18, the J call TRBJ1-5, with D possibly matching TRBD1 (5 bases). The germline V gene has CDR1 KGHSH and CDR2 LQKENI. The CDR3 extends over 13 amino acids. V was pared by 1 base and J by 5 bases, with 6 bases between. CDR3 DNA sequence: TGTGCCAGCTCACCACAAGGGGATCAGCCCCAGCATTTT. This codes for CASSPQGDQPQHF.

The rearrangement uses TRBV7-9 and TRBJ1-1; D is unclear. In germline, CDR1 is SEHNR, CDR2 FQNEAQ (reference sequence). Between the trimmed V and J ends, which lost 2 bases and 5 bases, there was a span of 12 bases. The CDR3 is 14 amino acids. The CDR3 spells CASSLIPGKTEAFF. The CDR3 DNA reads TGTGCCAGCAGCTTAATCCCCGGGAAGACTGAAGCTTTCTTT. Using reference TRBV7-9 and TRBJ1-1 for the parts outside the CDR3, the full variable domain is DTGVSQNPRHKITKRGQNVTFRCDPISEHNRLYWYRQTLGQGPEFLTYFQNEAQLEKSRLLSDRFSAERPKGSFSTLEIQRTEQGDSAMYLCASSLIPGKTEAFFGQGTRLTVV.

The chain's CDR3 is CASSLTRTPYEQYF. The CDR3 region has the DNA TGTGCCAGCAGCCTCACTAGAACTCCCTACGAGCAGTACTTC. The chain recombines TRBV7-8 with TRBJ2-7, with D perhaps matching TRBD2 (5 bases). Trimming took off 5 bases at V and 2 bases at J, with 13 bases between the two ends. Germline values: CDR1 SGHVS, CDR2 FQNEAQ. CDR3 length equals 14 residues.

The chain uses TRBV5-3 and TRBJ2-7, with TRBD1 matching over 9 bases. TRBV5-3 has ORF status, its function being uncertain. V lost 3 bases and J lost 2; bases outside the gene matches: 18. The CDR3 loop spans 19 amino acids. The CDR3 region is CARSCRQGVFGGRPYEQYF. CDR3 sequence (DNA): TGTGCCAGAAGCTGTAGACAGGGGGTCTTCGGCGGGAGACCCTACGAGCAGTACTTC.